The present entry profiles one T cell receptor (beta chain) with its context. Its target antigen remains unknown. No much larger clonotype is one base removed from it; base qualities were not supplied. Patients with a history of autoimmune disease or receiving systemic immunosuppression were excluded from the trial. Peripheral blood for TCR sequencing was collected from all dose cohorts at baseline, on cycle 4 day 1, and on cycle 7 day 1. Samples came from an open-label, multicenter, first-in-human phase I dose-escalation trial of ivuxolimab. The trial enrolled adults with locally advanced or metastatic head and neck squamous cell, hepatocellular, melanoma or renal cell carcinoma. Before TCR sequencing, CD4+ T cells and CD8+ T cells from peripheral blood were sorted into separate populations. The source of the sample is a study of OX40 agonist ivuxolimab in advanced cancers. Regarding the research as a whole: Ivuxolimab, which targeted the costimulatory receptor OX40 (CD134), was an agonistic, fully human IgG2 monoclonal antibody. Intravenous ivuxolimab was administered to patients every 2 weeks at six dose levels: 0.01, 0.1, 0.3, 1.5, 3 and 10 mg/kg. Of the approximately 50 dose-escalation patients, hepatocellular carcinoma was present in 19, melanoma in roughly 15, renal cell carcinoma in 9 and head and neck cancer in 9. In the dose-escalation cohort, 75% to 90% of patients were male, and the mean age was roughly 56 years with a range of roughly 20 to 85. Prior anti-PD-1, anti-PD-L1 or anti-CTLA-4 therapy was permitted, and checkpoint inhibitors had been received by less than 45% of dose-escalation patients. Three dose-escalation patients achieved partial responses, one with hepatocellular carcinoma and two with cutaneous melanoma. Peripheral TCRbeta sequencing was intended to test whether TCR sequence diversity was altered and clonal T-cell expansion was caused by ivuxolimab. The monotherapy dose-escalation portion (N of about 50 patients) of the phase I ivuxolimab trial is reported in the paper.

From a lookup of the germline V gene (reference sequence), CDR1 and CDR2 are SEHNR and FQNEAQ. The CDR3 runs 16 amino acids, cysteine and phenylalanine included. Only CDR3 DNA is held: 48 bases, read in frame from base 1. Unmatched junction bases come to 9, with V trimmed by 5 bases and J by 6 bases. For sequencing of the TCRbeta CDR3 region, genomic DNA was extracted from the sorted cells. The immunoSEQ Assay was used for sequencing of TCRbeta CDR3 regions. Entries here come from immuneACCESS through TCRdb and include only in-frame sequences with V and J called. Some clones fail to appear in such tables; in the studies checked, an unresolved V gene covers under half of the shortfall, and the cause of the remainder is unknown. The sample includes around 43,000 clones, with about 88% observed a single time. Roughly 12% of the sample comes from the top ten. What the study reported, not specific to this receptor: At doses of 0.1 to 3.0 mg/kg, clonal expansion of both CD4+ and CD8+ T cells in blood was seen between baseline and week 6. Low levels of normalized T-cell clonal expansion were also seen in some patients who did not respond. Partial responders in the 0.1-3.0 mg/kg groups had among the lowest normalized peripheral clonal expansion, especially among CD8+ T cells. After ivuxolimab, CD8+ T cells had more expanded clones than CD4+ T cells on average. Antigen specificity was not determined for the clonally expanded peripheral T cells.

The sequencing used CD4+ or CD8+ T cells sorted from blood, collected in a trial of the OX40 agonist ivuxolimab. The source of this sequence is an adult with an advanced solid tumor such as melanoma, head and neck, liver or kidney cancer. Here the chain combines TRBV7-9 and TRBJ2-1, with TRBD2 matching 11 junction bases. The CDR3 protein is CASSPPGLAGFNEQFF. Here is the DNA: TGTGCCAGCAGCCCCCCTGGACTAGCGGGTTTCAATGAGCAGTTCTTC.